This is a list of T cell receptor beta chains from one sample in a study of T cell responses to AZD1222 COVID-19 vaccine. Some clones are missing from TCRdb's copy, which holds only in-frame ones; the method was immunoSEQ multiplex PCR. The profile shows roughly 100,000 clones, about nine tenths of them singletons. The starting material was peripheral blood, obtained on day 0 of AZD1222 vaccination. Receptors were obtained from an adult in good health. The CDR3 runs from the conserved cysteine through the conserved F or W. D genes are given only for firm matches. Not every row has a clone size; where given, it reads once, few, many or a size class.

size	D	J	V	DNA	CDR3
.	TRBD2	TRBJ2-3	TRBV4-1	TGCGCCAGCAGCCTCAGCGGGGGGCTTGACACAGATACGCAGTATTTT	CASSLSGGLDTDTQYF
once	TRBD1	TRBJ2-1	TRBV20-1	TGCAGTGCTATAGGGGACAGCCCGGTCTTC	CSAIGDSPVF
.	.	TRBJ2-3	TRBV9	TGTGCCAGCAGCGTAGAAATTGGGACCGGCCTCCCAGATACGCAGTATTTT	CASSVEIGTGLPDTQYF
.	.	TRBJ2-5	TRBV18	TGTGCCAGCTCACTCGAACAGGGCCGGGAGACCCAGTACTTC	CASSLEQGRETQYF
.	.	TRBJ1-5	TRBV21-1	TGTGCCAGCGGGAGCTTTAGGGGTCACAATCAGCCCCAGCATTTT	CASGSFRGHNQPQHF
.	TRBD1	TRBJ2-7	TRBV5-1	TGCGCCAGCAGCTTGGGACCGGACAGGAACGAGCAGTACTTC	CASSLGPDRNEQYF
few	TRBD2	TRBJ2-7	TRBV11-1	TGTGCCAGCAGCTGGACTAGCGGGTACTACGAGCAGTACTTC	CASSWTSGYYEQYF
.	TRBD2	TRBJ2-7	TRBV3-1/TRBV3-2	TGTGCCAGCAGCCGACAGGGGACTAGCGGGCCCTACGAGCAGTACTTC	CASSRQGTSGPYEQYF
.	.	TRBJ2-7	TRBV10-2	TGCGCCAGCAGTGAGTCGCCGGGGACCTACGAGCAGTACTTC	CASSESPGTYEQYF
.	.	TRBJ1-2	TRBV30	TGTGCCTGGACCCCGGCGGGGTTCGGCTATGGCTACACCTTC	CAWTPAGFGYGYTF
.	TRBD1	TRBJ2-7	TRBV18	TGTGCCAGCTCACCAGGGACAGGGAGGGCCGAGCAGTACTTC	CASSPGTGRAEQYF
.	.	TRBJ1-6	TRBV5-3	TGTGCCAGAAGCGGGACCGGGACCCCGTCCTCGGGATCACCCCTCCACTTT	CARSGTGTPSSGSPLHF
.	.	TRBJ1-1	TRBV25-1	TGTGCCAGCAGGGAAGGACGGGCGGATGAAGCTTTCTTT	CASREGRADEAFF
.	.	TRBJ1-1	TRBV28	TGTGCCAGCGGGTTCGGGACTGAAGCTTTCTTT	CASGFGTEAFF
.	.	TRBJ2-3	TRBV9	TGTGCCAGCAGCCCCCCCTATACGCAGTATTTT	CASSPPYTQYF
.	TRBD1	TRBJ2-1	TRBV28	TGTGCCAGCAGTTTATGGGCCGGGACAGGGGGCAATGAGCAGTTCTTC	CASSLWAGTGGNEQFF
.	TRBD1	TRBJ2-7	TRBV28	TGTGCCAGCAGTTTGGTTGCGGGGACAGGGGTCTCCTACGAGCAGTACTTC	CASSLVAGTGVSYEQYF
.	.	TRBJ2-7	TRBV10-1	TGCGCCAGCAGAGAATACGAGCAGTACTTC	CASREYEQYF
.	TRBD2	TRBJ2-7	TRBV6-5	TGTGCCAGCAGTTACTCGATGTCTAGCGGTTACGAGCAGTACTTC	CASSYSMSSGYEQYF
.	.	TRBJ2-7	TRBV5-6	TGTGCCAGCAGCTTGTCCGGGTCTGGCTACGAGCAGTACTTC	CASSLSGSGYEQYF
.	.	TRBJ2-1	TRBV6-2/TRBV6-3	TGTGCCAGCAGTTACTACGGGACCACCCGCTACAATGAGCAGTTCTTC	CASSYYGTTRYNEQFF
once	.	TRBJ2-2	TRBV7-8	TGTGCCAGCAGCCCAGGGGGGTATGGCACCGGGGAGCTGTTTTTT	CASSPGGYGTGELFF
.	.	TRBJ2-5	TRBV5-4	TGTGCCAGCAGCTTCCTGGCAGGGAGTCTGGGGACCCAGTACTTC	CASSFLAGSLGTQYF
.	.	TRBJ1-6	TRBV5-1	TGCGCCAGCAGCTTGGGGCAGCTCAATTCACCCCTCCACTTT	CASSLGQLNSPLHF
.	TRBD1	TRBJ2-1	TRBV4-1	TGCGCCAGCAGCCAAGATCAAACAGGGGGTTCCTACAATGAGCAGTTCTTC	CASSQDQTGGSYNEQFF
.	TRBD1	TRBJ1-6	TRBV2	TGTGCCAGCGGACAGGAACATAATTCACCCCTCCACTTT	CASGQEHNSPLHF
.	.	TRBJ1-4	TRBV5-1	TGCGCCAGCAGCTCGGAAGGGGTACCTAATGAAAAACTGTTTTTT	CASSSEGVPNEKLFF
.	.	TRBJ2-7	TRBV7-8	TGTGCCAGCAGCTTAAGACAGACCTCCTACGAGCAGTACTTC	CASSLRQTSYEQYF
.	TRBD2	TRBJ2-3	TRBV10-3	TGTGCCATCAGTGTGTCTAGCGGGGGGGGCACAGATACGCAGTATTTT	CAISVSSGGGTDTQYF
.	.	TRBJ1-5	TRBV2	TGTGCCAGCAGTGAACAGGGCAGAGGTCAGCCCCAGCATTTT	CASSEQGRGQPQHF
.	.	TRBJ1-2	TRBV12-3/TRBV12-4	TGTGCCAGCAGTCCAAGCCGGGAGAGTGGCTACACCTTC	CASSPSRESGYTF
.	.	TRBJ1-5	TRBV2	TGTGCCAGCAGTTACCGGGACAACGTCAACCGGGGGGGTCAGCCCCAGCATTTT	CASSYRDNVNRGGQPQHF
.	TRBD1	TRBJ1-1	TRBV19	TGTGCCAGTAGTAATGACAGGGATACTGAAGCTTTCTTT	CASSNDRDTEAFF
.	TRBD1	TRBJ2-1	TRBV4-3	TGCGCCAGCAGTCAATATGATACAGGGGTCTACAATGAGCAGTTCTTC	CASSQYDTGVYNEQFF
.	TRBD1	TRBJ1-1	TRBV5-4	TGTGCCAGCAGCCCAGAACCCCGGGACAGGGAGGCTGAAGCTTTCTTT	CASSPEPRDREAEAFF
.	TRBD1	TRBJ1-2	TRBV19	TGTGCCAGTAGTCCGGGACAGGGGGGATCTAACTATGGCTACACCTTC	CASSPGQGGSNYGYTF
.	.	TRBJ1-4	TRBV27	TGTGCCAGCAGTTTAACATCCCGGGACCTCCAAGGGGAAAAACTGTTTTTT	CASSLTSRDLQGEKLFF
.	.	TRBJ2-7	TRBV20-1	TGCAGTGCAGGACGGAGTTACGAGCAGTACTTC	CSAGRSYEQYF
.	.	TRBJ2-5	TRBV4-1	TGCGCCAGCAGCCAAGACTGGGAGACCCAGTACTTC	CASSQDWETQYF
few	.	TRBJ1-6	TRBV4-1	TGCGCCAGCAGCCAACCGGTCGATAATTCACCCCTCCACTTT	CASSQPVDNSPLHF
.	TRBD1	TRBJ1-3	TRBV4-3	TGCGCCAGCAGCCAAGATCAAGCAGGGACAGACACCATATATTTT	CASSQDQAGTDTIYF